The 24 T cell receptor beta chains reported below all come from one sample, sequenced in a study of shared clonotypes between healthy human individuals (dated by TCRdb to between 2020 and 2021). The protocol used for the library was the immunoSEQ multiplex PCR assay. Not all clones reach the TCRdb copy of this immuneACCESS table, which keeps in-frame sequences only. Checked studies attribute under half of the gap to unresolved V genes and leave the rest unexplained. The sample includes approximately 1.1 million clones, with 75% to 85% observed a single time. Jointly, the top ten make up under 0.65% of the sample. Sequenced material: memory CD4+ T cells from PBMCs. Read against the paper, the sample's cell subset or site label means: CD45RA-negative fraction. The origin of the receptors is a young man in good health. Some clones in this sample may be carry-over from other donors' samples.

This clone has a single count. The chain joins TRBV7-8 to TRBJ1-1, with D tentatively TRBD1 (6 bases). Germline CDR1 reads SGHVS; CDR2 reads FQNEAQ. CDR3 size: 12 residues. V was trimmed by 8 bases and J by 1 base, leaving 8 bases between them. Written as DNA, the CDR3 is TGTGCCAGCGCACAGGGGAACACTGAAGCTTTCTTT. Protein: CASAQGNTEAFF.

The genes are TRBV10-1 and TRBJ2-7; D is ambiguous. V shed 3 bases and J shed 0 bases, with 12 bases lying between them. This CDR3 is 15 amino acids long. Per the germline V gene, CDR1 is WNHNN and CDR2 is SYGVQD (reference sequence). The chain's CDR3 is CASSDGSVSSYEQYF. CDR3 DNA sequence: TGCGCCAGCAGTGACGGGTCGGTCAGCTCCTACGAGCAGTACTTC.

Only one count was recorded for this clone. The CDR3 DNA reads as TGTGCCAGCAGCAGGGCCGGGAGGACCGGCACCGGGGAGCTGTTTTTT. Encoded protein: CASSRAGRTGTGELFF. The V call is TRBV9, the J call TRBJ2-2; 7 bases agree with TRBD2. This CDR3 is 16 amino acids long. V gave up 4 bases and J gave up 4 bases; unmatched junction bases: 10. Looked up from germline, CDR1 is SGDLS and CDR2 is YYNGEE.

V and J are TRBV5-1 and TRBJ2-1; a possible D gene is TRBD1 (5 bases). CDR1 is SGHRS and CDR2 is YFSETQ in the germline V gene. CDR3 length: 15 residues. V was clipped by 3 bases and J by 0 bases, with 10 bases between them. CDR3 nucleotides: TGCGCCAGCAGCTCTACAGGTAACTCCTACAATGAGCAGTTCTTC. This sequence encodes CASSSTGNSYNEQFF.

The rearrangement uses TRBV2 and TRBJ2-7; D unclear. Per germline, CDR1 SNHLY and CDR2 FYNNEI. The V and J ends lost 6 bases and 3 bases respectively, with 12 bases between them. The CDR3 is 13 residues long. The CDR3 sequence is CASRSNARYEQYF. The CDR3 coding sequence is TGTGCCAGCAGGTCGAACGCACGCTACGAGCAGTACTTC.

The chain links TRBV28 to TRBJ1-1, with D uncertain. The CDR3 runs 14 residues. Germline V gene sequence: CDR1 MDHEN, CDR2 SYDVKM. V lost 3 bases and J lost 4, with 12 bases in between. CDR3 nucleotides: TGTGCCAGCAGTTTGGGCCCCCGGGGCACTGAAGCTTTCTTT. Amino acid sequence: CASSLGPRGTEAFF. Using reference TRBV28 and TRBJ1-1 for the parts outside the CDR3, the full variable domain is DVKVTQSSRYLVKRTGEKVFLECVQDMDHENMFWYRQDPGLGLRLIYFSYDVKMKEKGDIPEGYSVSREKKERFSLILESASTNQTSMYLCASSLGPRGTEAFFGQGTRLTVV.

The table lists this clone with many counts. This chain joins TRBV2 and TRBJ2-3; D is undetermined. The CDR3 length is 12 residues. The germline V gene encodes CDR1 SNHLY and CDR2 FYNNEI. V was cut by 3 bases and J by 7 bases, with 8 bases left in between. CDR3 coding DNA: TGTGCCAGCAGTGAGGAACTCCATACGCAGTATTTT. Translation gives CASSEELHTQYF.

The CDR3 region has the DNA TGTGCCAGCAGCTTATCCTTCCTCGGAGCGGCCACCGGGGAGCTGTTTTTT. This encodes CASSLSFLGAATGELFF. V is TRBV11-2 and J is TRBJ2-2; tentative D call: TRBD2 (5 bases). V lost 2 bases, J lost 4 bases, and 17 bases lay in between. Germline CDR1 is SGHAT and CDR2 is FQNNGV. The CDR3 runs 17 residues.

This clone occurred a few times. This chain links TRBV6-6 with TRBJ2-3, with D perhaps TRBD2 (6 bases). The germline gives CDR1 MNHNY, CDR2 SVGAGI (reference sequence). The CDR3 consists of 16 residues. The germline V and J ends were trimmed by 5 bases and 8 bases, with 23 bases remaining between them. The CDR3 DNA is TGTGCCAGCAGTCCTATCTTGACTAGGAACTATGGTACGCAGTATTTT. Its protein is CASSPILTRNYGTQYF.

The chain couples TRBV11-3 to TRBJ2-3; 7 bases are shared with TRBD2. Germline lookup yields CDR1 SGHNT and CDR2 YENEEA. V shed 5 bases and J 0 bases; nucleotides not matched to a gene: 5. The CDR3 runs 15 residues. CDR3 protein: CASSPTAGSTDTQYF. CDR3 in DNA: TGTGCCAGCAGCCCAACAGCGGGAAGCACAGATACGCAGTATTTT.

The CDR3 sequence is CASSGRQATYNEQFF. In nucleotides, the CDR3 is TGTGCCAGCAGCGGTCGACAGGCGACCTACAATGAGCAGTTCTTC. The genes are TRBV9 and TRBJ2-1, with D maybe TRBD1 (6 bases). CDR3 length equals 15 residues. The V gene lost 3 bases and the J gene lost 2 bases, with 12 bases spanning the gap. The germline gives CDR1 SGDLS, CDR2 YYNGEE.

The V gene is TRBV5-1, the J gene TRBJ1-5, with 9 bases fitting TRBD1. The germline gives CDR1 SGHRS, CDR2 YFSETQ. There are 14 residues in the CDR3. J gave up 10 bases and V 7 bases, and 12 bases lay outside the gene matches. This CDR3 is CASLDRGQRSPQHF. In nucleotides, the CDR3 is TGCGCCAGCCTGGACAGGGGTCAACGGAGTCCCCAGCATTTT.

This chain joins TRBV25-1 and TRBJ2-5, with 10 nucleotides matching TRBD1. J gave up 5 bases and V 5 bases, and 8 bases lay outside the gene matches. CDR3 length: 15 residues. CDR1 and CDR2 from the germline V gene are MGHDK and SYGVNS. The CDR3 nucleotides are TGTGCCAGCAGTCCCCTGGGGACAGGGGCTGAGACCCAGTACTTC. Amino acids: CASSPLGTGAETQYF.

In DNA form, the CDR3 reads TGTGCCATCAGTGAGCCGGGTAATGGCGGGAACACTGAAGCTTTCTTT. Amino acid sequence: CAISEPGNGGNTEAFF. This rearrangement joins TRBV10-3 to TRBJ1-1; D gene ambiguous. The V and J ends lost 2 bases and 1 base respectively, with 14 bases between them. The CDR3 loop spans 16 amino acids. CDR1 is ENHRY and CDR2 is SYGVKD in the germline V gene.

The chain carries TRBV18 and TRBJ1-5, with 7 bases identical to TRBD1. Germline CDR1 is KGHSH and CDR2 is LQKENI. V dropped 5 bases and J dropped 1; count of bases not matched to a gene: 5. The CDR3 contains 15 residues. CDR3 bases: TGTGCCAGCTCATTCACAGGGGCGAGCAATCAGCCCCAGCATTTT. Its protein is CASSFTGASNQPQHF.

This chain connects TRBV2 to TRBJ2-3; perhaps TRBD1 as D (6 bases). CDR3 length equals 14 residues. Germline-derived CDR1 and CDR2 are SNHLY and FYNNEI. Trimming took 9 bases from V and 5 from J, leaving 18 bases between them. The CDR3 DNA reads TGTGCCAGTGTCGACAGGAACATTGTAGATACGCAGTATTTT. Its translation: CASVDRNIVDTQYF. Combining the CDR3 with reference TRBV2 and TRBJ2-3 gives the whole variable domain EPEVTQTPSHQVTQMGQEVILRCVPISNHLYFYWYRQILGQKVEFLVSFYNNEISEKSEIFDDQFSVERPDGSNFTLKIRSTKLEDSAMYFCASVDRNIVDTQYFGPGTRLTVL.

The chain employs TRBV5-1 and TRBJ2-5; D is unresolved. Germline V gene sequence: CDR1 SGHRS, CDR2 YFSETQ. The germline V and J ends were trimmed by 1 base and 1 base, with 8 bases remaining between them. There are 14 residues in the CDR3. CDR3 loop: CASSLRQLQETQYF. In DNA form, the CDR3 reads TGCGCCAGCAGCTTGCGGCAGCTCCAAGAGACCCAGTACTTC.

This chain joins TRBV9 and TRBJ1-1; D gene ambiguous. Deletions cut 0 bases from V and 3 bases from J, with 15 bases between. This CDR3 spans 16 amino acids. CDR1 SGDLS and CDR2 YYNGEE come from the germline V gene. The CDR3 region has the DNA TGTGCCAGCAGCGTAGAGGGCCATCTCGAATACACTGAAGCTTTCTTT. This encodes CASSVEGHLEYTEAFF.

In its sample, this clone was seen once. V is TRBV9 and J is TRBJ1-2; weak D call: TRBD1 (5 bases). This CDR3 spans 14 amino acids. From germline, CDR1 is SGDLS and CDR2 YYNGEE. V was pared by 4 bases and J by 3 bases, with 13 bases between. The CDR3 spells CASSPHPGDYGYTF. The CDR3 nucleotides are TGTGCCAGCAGCCCCCACCCGGGGGACTATGGCTACACCTTC.

This clone came up a few times. The gene calls are TRBV19 and TRBJ2-7; weak D call: TRBD2 (6 bases). V dropped 4 bases and J dropped 3 bases, with 19 bases sitting between them. Germline V lookup: CDR1 LNHDA, CDR2 SQIVND (reference sequence). The CDR3 is 16 residues long. CDR3 in DNA: TGTGCCAGTAGTACTTTAACCGGGGGACGGAGCTACGAGCAGTACTTC. Translating gives CASSTLTGGRSYEQYF.

This clone appeared a single time. Other DNA sequences in the sample encode the same CDR3. This rearrangement joins TRBV5-1 to TRBJ2-7; D unclear. Between the trimmed V and J ends, which lost 0 bases and 0 bases, there was a span of 4 bases. From germline, CDR1 is SGHRS and CDR2 YFSETQ. CDR3 length: 13 residues. The DNA for the CDR3 is TGCGCCAGCAGCTTGGGGAGCTCCTACGAGCAGTACTTC. This translates into CASSLGSSYEQYF.

The chain is built from TRBV5-1 and TRBJ2-1; D is undetermined. Germline CDR1 is SGHRS and CDR2 is YFSETQ. The CDR3 consists of 15 residues. V lost 0 bases to trimming and J lost 2 bases, with 9 bases between them. CDR3 DNA: TGCGCCAGCAGCTTGGCCGAGGATGCCTACAATGAGCAGTTCTTC. This gives the protein CASSLAEDAYNEQFF. The full variable domain, with the rest looked up from reference TRBV5-1 and TRBJ2-1, is KAGVTQTPRYLIKTRGQQVTLSCSPISGHRSVSWYQQTPGQGLQFLFEYFSETQRNKGNFPGRFSGRQFSNSRSEMNVSTLELGDSALYLCASSLAEDAYNEQFFGPGTRLTVL.

The chain couples TRBV29-1 to TRBJ1-5, with 9 bases aligning to TRBD1. The germline V gene encodes CDR1 SQVTM and CDR2 ANQGSEA. V shed 7 bases, J shed 3 bases, and the junction held 7 bases outside the gene matches. The CDR3 runs 14 residues. The CDR3 loop is CSAITGGFNQPQHF. As DNA, the CDR3 is TGCAGCGCTATAACAGGGGGCTTCAATCAGCCCCAGCATTTT.

The chain recombines TRBV7-3 with TRBJ1-1; 8 bases line up with TRBD1. V was clipped by 4 bases and J by 8 bases; unmatched bases: 6. The CDR3 has 13 residues. The germline V gene encodes CDR1 SGHTA and CDR2 FQGTGA. The CDR3 protein is CASSSDRGREAFF. The CDR3 DNA follows: TGTGCCAGCAGCTCCGACAGGGGAAGGGAAGCTTTCTTT.